The next 18 T cell receptor beta chains were all read from a single sample in a study of blood T cell repertoires in COVID-19. Measured with immunoSEQ multiplex PCR; TCRdb has only the in-frame clones, and not every one. In the table there are about 240,000 clones, about nine tenths of which are singletons. Sequencing input: peripheral blood. These receptors were taken from a man in his sixties who had recovered from COVID-19.

The chain couples TRBV19 to TRBJ2-1; TRBD1 aligns across 10 bases. The CDR3 has 17 amino acids. The germline V gene encodes CDR1 LNHDA and CDR2 SQIVND (reference sequence). The ends lost 1 base at V and 7 bases at J; junction bases unmatched: 10. The CDR3 DNA is TGTGCCAGTAGTATAGTCCACACCGGGACAGGGGTGAATGAGCAGTTCTTC. Translating gives CASSIVHTGTGVNEQFF.

The chain is built from TRBV9 and TRBJ2-2, with D perhaps matching TRBD2 (5 bases). This CDR3 comprises 15 residues. Germline V lookup: CDR1 SGDLS, CDR2 YYNGEE. V shed 2 bases and J shed 2 bases, with 10 bases lying between them. The CDR3, as DNA: TGTGCCAGCAGCGTTTATCGGGGTAACACCGGGGAGCTGTTTTTT. Protein product: CASSVYRGNTGELFF.

V and J are TRBV5-1 and TRBJ1-4, with 9 bases identical to TRBD1. Germline values: CDR1 SGHRS, CDR2 YFSETQ. The CDR3 covers 14 residues. The trim removed 4 bases at V and 7 bases at J, leaving 5 bases unmatched. DNA for the CDR3: TGCGCCAGCAGCCTGGGGACAGGGCGTGAAAAACTGTTTTTT. This gives the protein CASSLGTGREKLFF. Drawing the rest from reference TRBV5-1 and TRBJ1-4, the complete variable domain is KAGVTQTPRYLIKTRGQQVTLSCSPISGHRSVSWYQQTPGQGLQFLFEYFSETQRNKGNFPGRFSGRQFSNSRSEMNVSTLELGDSALYLCASSLGTGREKLFFGSGTQLSVL.

The chain combines TRBV29-1 with TRBJ1-2; D is unresolved. The CDR3 length is 12 residues. In germline, CDR1 is SQVTM, CDR2 ANQGSEA. With 1 base removed from V and 7 bases from J, the gap between germline ends came to 10 bases. The CDR3 nucleotides read TGCAGCGTTGAAGTGGGTTGGAGTGGCTACACCTTC. Translated, it gives CSVEVGWSGYTF.

This sequence joins TRBV15 and TRBJ1-5, with D possibly TRBD1 on 5 matching bases. V was clipped by 3 bases and J by 1 base, with 10 bases between them. Germline V gives CDR1 LNHNV, CDR2 YYDKDF (reference sequence). This CDR3 spans 15 amino acids. The CDR3 DNA sequence: TGTGCCACCAGCAGGGGACTGGAAAGCAATCAGCCCCAGCATTTT. Protein: CATSRGLESNQPQHF.

The genes are TRBV7-9 and TRBJ1-5; 8 bases agree with TRBD1. CDR3 length: 17 amino acids. Germline V gene lookup returns CDR1 SEHNR and CDR2 FQNEAQ (reference sequence). V trimming: 4 bases; J trimming: 3 bases; junction bases outside the gene matches: 11. The CDR3: CASSSETGTGFNQPQHF. DNA for the CDR3: TGTGCCAGCAGCTCAGAAACCGGGACAGGTTTCAATCAGCCCCAGCATTTT.

This clone was counted once. The chain employs TRBV21-1 and TRBJ2-2; TRBD1 is taken as the D call from the table, unchecked against the DNA. TRBV21-1 is described as a pseudogene. This CDR3 is 14 amino acids long. The CDR3 here is CASSNATATGELFF. The DNA for the CDR3 is TGTGCCAGCAGCAATGCAACAGCCACCGGGGAGCTGTTTTTT.

The V and J genes are TRBV11-2 and TRBJ2-1; 8 nucleotides agree with TRBD1. Germline loops: CDR1 SGHAT, CDR2 FQNNGV. This CDR3 is 16 amino acids long. Trimming removed 5 bases from V and 0 bases from J; junction bases left unmatched: 6. As DNA, the CDR3 is TGTGCCAGCAGCCCTTCAGGGGGCTCCTCCTACAATGAGCAGTTCTTC. Residues: CASSPSGGSSYNEQFF.

The chain has TRBV2 and TRBJ1-2; a weak D match, TRBD1 (6 bases). In germline, CDR1 is SNHLY, CDR2 FYNNEI. The CDR3 is 15 amino acids. The V and J ends lost 6 bases and 0 bases respectively, with 14 bases between them. The CDR3 nucleotides are TGTGCCAGCAGACAGGGAACCTTAGCTAACTATGGCTACACCTTC. Encoded protein: CASRQGTLANYGYTF.

The chain carries TRBV3-1 (or the pseudogene TRBV3-2) and TRBJ2-7, with 9 nucleotides matching TRBD2. Germline values: CDR1 LGHDT, CDR2 YNNKEL (reference sequence). V lost 1 base to trimming and J lost 3 bases; unmatched junction nucleotides: 4. The CDR3 runs to 15 residues. The CDR3 reads CASSQGSGGFYEQYF. The CDR3, as DNA: TGTGCCAGCAGCCAAGGTAGCGGGGGTTTCTACGAGCAGTACTTC.

The chain links TRBV5-1 to TRBJ2-2, with D possibly matching TRBD1 (5 bases). Trimming removed 4 bases from V and 1 base from J, with 14 bases in between. The CDR3 contains 16 residues. Germline V lookup: CDR1 SGHRS, CDR2 YFSETQ. The CDR3 nucleotides are TGCGCCAGCAGCCCGAGACAGAATAGGAACACCGGGGAGCTGTTTTTT. As protein: CASSPRQNRNTGELFF.

The genes are TRBV5-1 and TRBJ2-1; 15 bases line up with TRBD2. The CDR3 has 15 residues. Germline trimming cut 6 bases from V and 7 bases from J; bases unmatched to any gene: 5. Germline CDR1 is SGHRS and CDR2 is YFSETQ. CDR3 sequence (DNA): TGCGCCAGCATCCGTGGACTAGCGGGGGGGAATGAGCAGTTCTTC. Amino acids: CASIRGLAGGNEQFF.

The chain employs TRBV24-1 and TRBJ1-3, with D maybe TRBD1 (6 bases). CDR1 is KGHDR, CDR2 SFDVKD, per germline. V was pared by 9 bases and J by 1 base, with 12 bases between. This CDR3 spans 14 amino acids. The DNA of the CDR3 is TGTGCCACCGGCCAGGGGAAATCTGGAAACACCATATATTTT. Residues: CATGQGKSGNTIYF.

V gene TRBV24-1 combines with J gene TRBJ2-1; D is possibly TRBD2 (5 bases). Germline loops: CDR1 KGHDR, CDR2 SFDVKD. With 6 bases removed from V and 4 bases from J, the gap between germline ends came to 12 bases. The CDR3 has 14 amino acids. The CDR3 DNA is TGTGCCACCAGTAAATCCGGGATTTACAATGAGCAGTTCTTC. It specifies CATSKSGIYNEQFF.

The V gene is TRBV6-2 or TRBV6-3, the J gene TRBJ1-3; D uncertain. V was pared by 2 bases and J by 4 bases, with 21 bases between. The V gene's germline CDR1 is MNHEY and CDR2 SVGEGT. The CDR3 length is 18 residues. The CDR3 nucleotides are TGTGCCAGCAGTTACGAGGACGAGGGAGAAACGGGAGGAAACACCATATATTTT. Residues: CASSYEDEGETGGNTIYF.

About this clone: The sample carries other DNA sequences with the same CDR3. The chain combines TRBV6-1 with TRBJ1-5, with D tentatively TRBD1 (5 bases). This CDR3 is built from 14 residues. CDR1 is MNHNS and CDR2 is SASEGT in the germline V gene. V was pared by 2 bases and J by 6 bases, with 11 bases between. Here the CDR3 reads CASSETGGGQPQHF. CDR3 coding DNA: TGTGCCAGCAGTGAAACGGGGGGGGGTCAGCCCCAGCATTTT.

This clone was recorded only once. This chain links TRBV3-1 (or the pseudogene TRBV3-2) with TRBJ2-5, with TRBD2 matching 14 bases. With 4 bases clipped from V and 5 bases from J, the junction kept 6 bases outside the gene matches. Germline assignment: CDR1 LGHDT and CDR2 YNNKEL (reference sequence). This CDR3 is 16 amino acids long. The CDR3 here is CASSLWTSGGKETQYF. As DNA, the CDR3 is TGTGCCAGCAGCCTTTGGACTAGCGGGGGGAAGGAGACCCAGTACTTC.

This chain joins TRBV6-1 and TRBJ1-6; D possibly corresponds to TRBD1 (5 bases). Per germline, CDR1 MNHNS and CDR2 SASEGT. V was cut by 1 base and J by 8 bases, with 18 bases left in between. The CDR3 consists of 17 residues. The CDR3 protein is CASSEGQGAARYSPLHF. The CDR3 DNA reads TGTGCCAGCAGTGAAGGGCAGGGTGCCGCCCGGTATTCACCCCTCCACTTT.